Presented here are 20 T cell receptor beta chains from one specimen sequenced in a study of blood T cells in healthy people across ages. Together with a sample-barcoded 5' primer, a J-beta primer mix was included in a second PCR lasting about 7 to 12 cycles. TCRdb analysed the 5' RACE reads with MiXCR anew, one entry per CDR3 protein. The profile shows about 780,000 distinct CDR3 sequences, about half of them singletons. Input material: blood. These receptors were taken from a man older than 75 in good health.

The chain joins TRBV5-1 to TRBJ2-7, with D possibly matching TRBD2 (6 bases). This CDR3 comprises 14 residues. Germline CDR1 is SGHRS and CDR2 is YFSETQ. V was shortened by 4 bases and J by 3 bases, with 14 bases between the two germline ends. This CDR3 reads CASSRTQGGYEQYF. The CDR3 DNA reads TGCGCCAGCAGCCGAACTCAGGGAGGCTACGAGCAGTACTTC.

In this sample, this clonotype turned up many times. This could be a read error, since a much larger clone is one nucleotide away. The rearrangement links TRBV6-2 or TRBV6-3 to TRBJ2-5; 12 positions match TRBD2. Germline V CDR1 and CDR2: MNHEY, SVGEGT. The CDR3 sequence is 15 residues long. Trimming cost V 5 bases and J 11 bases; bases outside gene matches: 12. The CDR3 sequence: CASSPSGRVYNEQYF. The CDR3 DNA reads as TGTGCCAGCAGTCCTAGCGGGAGGGTATACAATGAGCAGTACTTC.

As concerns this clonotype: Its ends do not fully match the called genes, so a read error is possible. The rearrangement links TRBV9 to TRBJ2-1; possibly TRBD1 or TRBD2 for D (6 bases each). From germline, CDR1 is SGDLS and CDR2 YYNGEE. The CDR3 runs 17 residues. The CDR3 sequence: CASTSRGAGEGTDERFF. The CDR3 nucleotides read TGTGCCAGCACCTCTAGGGGGGCAGGGGAAGGGACCGATGAGCGGTTCTTC.

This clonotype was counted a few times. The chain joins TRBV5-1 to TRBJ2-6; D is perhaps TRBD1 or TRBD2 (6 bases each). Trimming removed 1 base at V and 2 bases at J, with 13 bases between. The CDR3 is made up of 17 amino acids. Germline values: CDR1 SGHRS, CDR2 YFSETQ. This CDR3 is CASSLITGATGANVLTF. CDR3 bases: TGCGCCAGCAGCTTGATTACGGGGGCCACTGGGGCCAACGTCCTGACTTTC.

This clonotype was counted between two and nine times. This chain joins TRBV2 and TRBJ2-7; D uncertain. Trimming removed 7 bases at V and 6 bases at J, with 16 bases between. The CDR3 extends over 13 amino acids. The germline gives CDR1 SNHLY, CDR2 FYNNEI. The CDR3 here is CASTLSTPFEQYF. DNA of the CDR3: TGTGCCAGCACTTTGAGTACCCCATTCGAGCAGTACTTC.

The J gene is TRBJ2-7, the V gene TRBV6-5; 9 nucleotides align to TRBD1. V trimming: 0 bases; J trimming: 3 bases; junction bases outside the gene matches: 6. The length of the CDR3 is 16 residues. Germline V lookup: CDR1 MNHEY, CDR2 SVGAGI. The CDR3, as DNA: TGTGCCAGCAGTTACTCTTCGGACAGGGGAGACTACGAGCAGTACTTC. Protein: CASSYSSDRGDYEQYF.

Here the CDR3 reads CASRAGPTDTQYF. CDR3 DNA: TGTGCCAGCAGGGCGGGGCCCACAGATACGCAGTATTTT. The genes are TRBV6-1 and TRBJ2-3; D is perhaps TRBD2 (6 bases). V was pared by 6 bases and J by 2 bases, with 9 bases between. Germline CDR1 and CDR2: MNHNS and SASEGT. This CDR3 comprises 13 residues.

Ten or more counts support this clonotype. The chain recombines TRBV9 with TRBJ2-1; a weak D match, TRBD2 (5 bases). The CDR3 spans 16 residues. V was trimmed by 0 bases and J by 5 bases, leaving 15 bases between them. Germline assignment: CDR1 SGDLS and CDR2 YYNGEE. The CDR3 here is CASSVADRGWNNEQFF. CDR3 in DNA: TGTGCCAGCAGCGTAGCGGATCGAGGGTGGAACAATGAGCAGTTCTTC. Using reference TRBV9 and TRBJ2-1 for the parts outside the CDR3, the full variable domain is DSGVTQTPKHLITATGQRVTLRCSPRSGDLSVYWYQQSLDQGLQFLIQYYNGEERAKGNILERFSAQQFPDLHSELNLSSLELGDSALYFCASSVADRGWNNEQFFGPGTRLTVL.

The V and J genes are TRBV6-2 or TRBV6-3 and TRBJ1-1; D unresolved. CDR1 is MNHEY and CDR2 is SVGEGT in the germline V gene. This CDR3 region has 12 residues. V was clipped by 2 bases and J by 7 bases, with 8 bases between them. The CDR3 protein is CASSYAQIEAFF. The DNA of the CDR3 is TGTGCCAGCAGTTACGCGCAGATTGAAGCTTTCTTT.

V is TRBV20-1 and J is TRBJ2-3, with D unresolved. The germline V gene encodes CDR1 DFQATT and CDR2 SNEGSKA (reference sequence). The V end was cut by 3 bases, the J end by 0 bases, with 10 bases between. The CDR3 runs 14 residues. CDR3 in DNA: TGCAGTGCTAGTTACAGTGCTAGCACAGATACGCAGTATTTT. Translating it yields CSASYSASTDTQYF.

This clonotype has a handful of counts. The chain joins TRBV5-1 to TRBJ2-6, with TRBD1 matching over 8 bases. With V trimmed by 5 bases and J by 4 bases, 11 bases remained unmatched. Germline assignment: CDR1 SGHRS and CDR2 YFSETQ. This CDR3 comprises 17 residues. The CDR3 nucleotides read TGCGCCAGCAGTTCGGGACAGGACCGAGTCGGGGCCAACGTCCTGACTTTC. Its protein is CASSSGQDRVGANVLTF.

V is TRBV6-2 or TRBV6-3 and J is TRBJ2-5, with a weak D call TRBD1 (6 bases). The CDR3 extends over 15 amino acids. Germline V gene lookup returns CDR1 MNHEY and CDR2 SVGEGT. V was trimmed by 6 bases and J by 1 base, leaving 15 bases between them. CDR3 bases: TGTGCCAGCAGCCCCGTTAGGACAGCCCAAGAGACCCAGTACTTC. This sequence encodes CASSPVRTAQETQYF.

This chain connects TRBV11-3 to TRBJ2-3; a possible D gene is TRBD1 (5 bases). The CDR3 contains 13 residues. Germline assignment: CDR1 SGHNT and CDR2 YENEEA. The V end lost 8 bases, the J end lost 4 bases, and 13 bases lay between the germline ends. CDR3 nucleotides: TGTGCCAGCGGCCAGGGCCCGGCAGATACGCAGTATTTT. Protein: CASGQGPADTQYF.

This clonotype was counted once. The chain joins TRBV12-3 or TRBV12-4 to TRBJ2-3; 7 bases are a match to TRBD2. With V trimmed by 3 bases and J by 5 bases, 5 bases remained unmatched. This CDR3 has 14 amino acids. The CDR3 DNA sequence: TGTGCCAGCAGTTTCATGGCGGGAGAAGATACGCAGTATTTT. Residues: CASSFMAGEDTQYF.

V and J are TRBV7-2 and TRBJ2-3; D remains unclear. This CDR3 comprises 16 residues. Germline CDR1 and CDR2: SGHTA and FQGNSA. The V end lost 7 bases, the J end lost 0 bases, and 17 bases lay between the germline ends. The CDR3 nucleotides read TGTGCCAGCAAACCCGGTGGCGAACCTAGCACAGATACGCAGTATTTT. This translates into CASKPGGEPSTDTQYF.

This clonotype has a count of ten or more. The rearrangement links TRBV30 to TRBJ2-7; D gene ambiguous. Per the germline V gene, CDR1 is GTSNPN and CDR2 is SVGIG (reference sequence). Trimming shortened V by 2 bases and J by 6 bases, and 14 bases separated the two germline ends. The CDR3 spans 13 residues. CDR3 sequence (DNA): TGTGCCTGGAGTCGAAACGGACCTGGCGAGCAGTACTTC. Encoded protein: CAWSRNGPGEQYF.

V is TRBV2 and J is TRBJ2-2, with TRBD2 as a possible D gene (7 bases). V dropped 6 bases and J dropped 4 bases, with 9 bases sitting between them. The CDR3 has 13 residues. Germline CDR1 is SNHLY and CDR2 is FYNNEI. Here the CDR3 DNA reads TGTGCCAGCAGGGGGGGGCGCACCGGGGAGCTGTTTTTT. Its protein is CASRGGRTGELFF.

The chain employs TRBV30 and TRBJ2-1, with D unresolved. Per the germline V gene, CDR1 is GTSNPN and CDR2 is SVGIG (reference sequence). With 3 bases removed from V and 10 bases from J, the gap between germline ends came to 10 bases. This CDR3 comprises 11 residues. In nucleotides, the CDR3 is TGTGCCTGGAGCCCCTCCCGGGAGCAGTTCTTC. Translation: CAWSPSREQFF.

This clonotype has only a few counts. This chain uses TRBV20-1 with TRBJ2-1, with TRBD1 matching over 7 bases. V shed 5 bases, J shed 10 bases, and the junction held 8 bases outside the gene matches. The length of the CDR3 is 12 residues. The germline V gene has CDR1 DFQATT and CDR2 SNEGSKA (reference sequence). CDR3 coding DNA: TGCAGTGCTTCCGGGACAGCCAACGAGCAGTTCTTC. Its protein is CSASGTANEQFF.

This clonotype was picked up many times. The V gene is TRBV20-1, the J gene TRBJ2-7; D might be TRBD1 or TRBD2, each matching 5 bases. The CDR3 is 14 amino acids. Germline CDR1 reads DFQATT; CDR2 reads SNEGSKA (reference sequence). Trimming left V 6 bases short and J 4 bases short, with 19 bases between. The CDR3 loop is CSARPGAGQYEQYF. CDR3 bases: TGCAGTGCGAGACCCGGGGCCGGCCAATACGAGCAGTACTTC.